This T cell receptor beta chain originates from a study of cytomegalovirus exposure and HLA in healthy donors. As concerns this clone: The antigen is not known.

This PCR relied on a set of 60 Vbeta primers and 13 Jbeta primers. The table came from immunoSEQ multiplex PCR; TCRdb's copy has only in-frame clones and leaves some out. The sample lists under 250,000 clones, approximately 81% seen once, with 1.3% in the top ten. Findings and limits, study-wide: In a later analysis, TCR beta V- and J-gene trimming showed a link to a missense DCLRE1C variant. Overall, some 160 TCR beta chains were annotated as cytomegalovirus-associated. Based on reports, TCR beta sequences accurately predicted HLA-A and HLA-B alleles for most subjects. No immune exposure information besides CMV serostatus was available.

The CDR3 sequence is 15 residues long. V was cut by 0 bases and J by 5 bases, with 13 bases left in between. From germline, CDR1 is SGHDN and CDR2 FVKESK. The source of this sequence is a human donor in good health. The chain has TRBV14 and TRBJ1-2; D is perhaps TRBD1 (5 bases). The sequenced material came from PBMCs. CDR3 protein: CASSQDARQTYGYTF. The CDR3 DNA reads TGTGCCAGCAGCCAAGATGCGAGACAGACATATGGCTACACCTTC.